This T cell receptor (beta chain) comes out of a study of blood T cell repertoires in COVID-19. About the study: Acute and convalescent COVID-19 samples came from the United States, Italy and Spain. Sources were T cells, B-cell-depleted T cells, or PBMCs; the material itself was cDNA or gDNA.

The table lists this clone with a count of one. The germline V and J ends were trimmed by 7 bases and 10 bases, with 17 bases remaining between them. This CDR3 has 12 residues. Germline V gives CDR1 SQVTM, CDR2 ANQGSEA. Original analysis: Amplification of reference gene primers was used by the study to estimate nucleated cell counts. Clones were sequenced by immunoSEQ multiplex PCR, and TCRdb holds only the in-frame ones, with some missing. Clonal size and the V and J genes are those of that table, whereas D and trimming came from the DNA. The sample yields some 240,000 clones, under 90% seen once. The receptor was isolated from a man under 40 with acute COVID-19. The specimen was PBMCs or T cells enriched from blood (not recorded which). The J gene is TRBJ2-1, the V gene TRBV29-1; a weak D match, TRBD1 (6 bases). The CDR3 loop is CSGSNGQGEQFF. CDR3 bases: TGCAGCGGCTCAAACGGGCAGGGGGAGCAGTTCTTC.